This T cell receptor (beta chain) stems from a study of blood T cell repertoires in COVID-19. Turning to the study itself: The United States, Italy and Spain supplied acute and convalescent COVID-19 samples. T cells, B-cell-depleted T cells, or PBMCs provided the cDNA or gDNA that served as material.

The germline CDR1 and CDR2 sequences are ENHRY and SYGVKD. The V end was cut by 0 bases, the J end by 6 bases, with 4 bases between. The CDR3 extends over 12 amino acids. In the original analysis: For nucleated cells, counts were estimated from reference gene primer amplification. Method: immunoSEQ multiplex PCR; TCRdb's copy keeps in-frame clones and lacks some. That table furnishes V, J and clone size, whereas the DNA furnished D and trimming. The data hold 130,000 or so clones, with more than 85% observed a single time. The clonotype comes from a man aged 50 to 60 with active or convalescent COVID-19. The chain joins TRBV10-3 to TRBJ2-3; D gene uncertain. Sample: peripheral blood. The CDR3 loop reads CAISESSDTQYF. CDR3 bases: TGTGCCATCAGTGAGTCTTCGGATACGCAGTATTTT.